This T cell receptor beta chain comes out of a study of blood T cell repertoires in COVID-19. Study summary: Sample material is recorded as cDNA or gDNA derived from T cells, B-cell-depleted T cells, or PBMCs.

This CDR3 comprises 15 residues. The junction had 5 bases not matched to a gene; V was cut back by 4 bases and J by 2 bases. CDR1 and CDR2 from the germline V gene are LGHDT and YNNKEL (reference sequence). In the original processing: Amplification from reference gene primers served as the basis for estimated nucleated cell counts. The data were produced by immunoSEQ multiplex PCR, yet TCRdb's version contains in-frame clones alone and is incomplete. The V and J calls and clone size are taken from that table; D and trimming were inferred from the DNA. This sample has 250,000 or so clones, with 88% found just once.

The receptor was derived from a woman aged 55-69 years with acute or convalescent COVID-19. The chain carries TRBV3-1 (or the pseudogene TRBV3-2) and TRBJ2-5, with 9 bases fitting TRBD1. The sample comprised peripheral blood. The CDR3 protein is CASSPGQGRQETQYF. CDR3 sequence (DNA): TGTGCCAGCAGCCCGGGACAGGGCAGGCAAGAGACCCAGTACTTC.